Included here is one T cell receptor (beta chain) sequence, with context. Assay execution took place at the deep level. Generated by immunoSEQ multiplex PCR, the TCRdb table keeps only in-frame clones and is missing some. The sample has 1,400,000 or so clones, roughly 98.5% seen once. The sample belongs to a study of shared clonotypes between healthy human individuals. Trimming stripped 4 bases from V and 2 bases from J, with 13 bases between. The CDR3 has 14 amino acids. The V gene's germline CDR1 is SGHRS and CDR2 YFSETQ. This chain connects TRBV5-1 to TRBJ2-7, with TRBD1 as a possible D gene (6 bases). The source material was naive CD4+ T cells sorted from blood. Noted subset: CD45RA+ positively selected. The sequence was collected from a man aged 25-45 years in good health. The CDR3 sequence: CASSPGQSAYEQYF. DNA of the CDR3: TGCGCCAGCAGCCCCGGACAGAGCGCCTACGAGCAGTACTTC. The full variable domain, rest sourced from reference TRBV5-1 and TRBJ2-7, is KAGVTQTPRYLIKTRGQQVTLSCSPISGHRSVSWYQQTPGQGLQFLFEYFSETQRNKGNFPGRFSGRQFSNSRSEMNVSTLELGDSALYLCASSPGQSAYEQYFGPGTRLTVT.